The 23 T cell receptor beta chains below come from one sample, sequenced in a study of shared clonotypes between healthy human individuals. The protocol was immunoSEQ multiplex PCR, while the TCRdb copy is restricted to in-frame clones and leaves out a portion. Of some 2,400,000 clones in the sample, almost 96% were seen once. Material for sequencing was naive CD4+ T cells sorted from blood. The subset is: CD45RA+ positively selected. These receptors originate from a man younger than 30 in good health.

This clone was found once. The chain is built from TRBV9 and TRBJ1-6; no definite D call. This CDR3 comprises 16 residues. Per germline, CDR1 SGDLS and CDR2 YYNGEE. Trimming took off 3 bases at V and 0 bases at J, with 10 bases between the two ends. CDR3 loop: CASSASTDSYNSPLHF. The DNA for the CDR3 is TGTGCCAGCAGCGCGAGTACGGACTCCTATAATTCACCCCTCCACTTT.

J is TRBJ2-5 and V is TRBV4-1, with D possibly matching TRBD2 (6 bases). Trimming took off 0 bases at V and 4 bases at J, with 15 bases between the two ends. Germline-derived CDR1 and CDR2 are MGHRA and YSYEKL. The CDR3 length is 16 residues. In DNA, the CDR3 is TGCGCCAGCAGCCAAGACGGGGGATCTGGCGGAGAGACCCAGTACTTC. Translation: CASSQDGGSGGETQYF.

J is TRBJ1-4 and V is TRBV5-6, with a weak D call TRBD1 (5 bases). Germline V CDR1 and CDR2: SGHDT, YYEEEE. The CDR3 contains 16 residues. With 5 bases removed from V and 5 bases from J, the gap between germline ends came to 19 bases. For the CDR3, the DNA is TGTGCCAGCAGTTTGAAACCCGGGACGAACAATGAAAAACTGTTTTTT. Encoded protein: CASSLKPGTNNEKLFF. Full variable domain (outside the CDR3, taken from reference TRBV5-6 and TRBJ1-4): DAGVTQSPTHLIKTRGQQVTLRCSPKSGHDTVSWYQQALGQGPQFIFQYYEEEERQRGNFPDRFSGHQFPNYSSELNVNALLLGDSALYLCASSLKPGTNNEKLFFGSGTQLSVL.

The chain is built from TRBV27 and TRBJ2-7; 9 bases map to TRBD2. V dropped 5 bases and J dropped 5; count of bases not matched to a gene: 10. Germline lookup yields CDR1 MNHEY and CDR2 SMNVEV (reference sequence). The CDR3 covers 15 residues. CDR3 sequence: CASSLGASGKNEQYF. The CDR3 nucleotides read TGTGCCAGCAGTCTAGGGGCTAGCGGGAAAAACGAGCAGTACTTC.

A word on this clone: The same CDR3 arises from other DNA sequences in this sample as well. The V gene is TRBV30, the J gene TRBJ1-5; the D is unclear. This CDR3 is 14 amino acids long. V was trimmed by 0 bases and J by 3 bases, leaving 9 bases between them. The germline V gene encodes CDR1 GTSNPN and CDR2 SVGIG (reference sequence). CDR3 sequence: CAWSVGGINQPQHF. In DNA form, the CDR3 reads TGTGCCTGGAGTGTAGGAGGGATCAATCAGCCCCAGCATTTT.

The CDR3 here is CASGLGIPAGQPQHF. The CDR3 DNA reads TGTGCCAGCGGCTTGGGGATACCAGCAGGTCAGCCCCAGCATTTT. The chain uses TRBV28 and TRBJ1-5; no reliable D call. CDR1 is MDHEN and CDR2 is SYDVKM in the germline V gene. V gave up 8 bases and J gave up 6 bases, with 20 bases separating them. The CDR3 consists of 15 residues.

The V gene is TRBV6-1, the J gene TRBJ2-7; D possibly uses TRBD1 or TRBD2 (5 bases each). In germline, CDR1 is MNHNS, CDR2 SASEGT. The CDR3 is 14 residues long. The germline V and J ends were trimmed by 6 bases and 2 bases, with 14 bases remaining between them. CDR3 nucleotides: TGTGCCAGCAGGGGTTGGGACGGAGCCTACGAGCAGTACTTC. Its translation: CASRGWDGAYEQYF.

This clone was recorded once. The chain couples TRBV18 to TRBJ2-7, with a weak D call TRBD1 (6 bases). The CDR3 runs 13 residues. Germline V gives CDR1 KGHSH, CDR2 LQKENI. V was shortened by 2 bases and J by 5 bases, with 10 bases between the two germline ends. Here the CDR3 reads CASSPRDNNEQYF. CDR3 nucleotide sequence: TGTGCCAGCTCACCAAGGGACAATAACGAGCAGTACTTC.

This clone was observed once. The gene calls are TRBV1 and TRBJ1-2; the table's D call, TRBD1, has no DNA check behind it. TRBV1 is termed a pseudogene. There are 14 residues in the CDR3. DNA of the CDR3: TGCACCAGCAGCCCAGGGGCCCTCTTCTATGGCTACACCTTC. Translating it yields CTSSPGALFYGYTF.

CDR3 nucleotides: TGTGCCAGCCAGACAGGGGGCGCACCCAAAAACATTCAGTACTTC. Translated, it gives CASQTGGAPKNIQYF. The rearrangement links TRBV28 to TRBJ2-4; 10 bases fit TRBD1. Germline values: CDR1 MDHEN, CDR2 SYDVKM. V shed 8 bases, J shed 2 bases, and the junction held 6 bases outside the gene matches. The CDR3 extends over 15 amino acids.

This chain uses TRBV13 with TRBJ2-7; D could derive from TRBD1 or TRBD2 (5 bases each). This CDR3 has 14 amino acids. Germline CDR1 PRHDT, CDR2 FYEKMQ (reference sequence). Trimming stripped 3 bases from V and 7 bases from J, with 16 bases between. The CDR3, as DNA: TGTGCCAGCAGCTTCGGGACGGGCCTGGGAGAGCAGTACTTC. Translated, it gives CASSFGTGLGEQYF.

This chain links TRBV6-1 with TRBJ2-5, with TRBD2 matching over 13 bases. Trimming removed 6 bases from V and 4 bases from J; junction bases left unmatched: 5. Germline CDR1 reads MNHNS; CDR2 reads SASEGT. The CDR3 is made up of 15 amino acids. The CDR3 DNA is TGTGCCAGCAGGCTGACTAGCGGGGGGTCAGAGACCCAGTACTTC. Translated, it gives CASRLTSGGSETQYF.

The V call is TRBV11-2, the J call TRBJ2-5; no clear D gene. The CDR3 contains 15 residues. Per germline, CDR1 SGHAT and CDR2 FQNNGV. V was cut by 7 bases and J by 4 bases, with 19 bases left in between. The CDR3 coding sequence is TGTGCCAGCAACCTGGGTCTCCGTCAGGCAGAGACCCAGTACTTC. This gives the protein CASNLGLRQAETQYF.

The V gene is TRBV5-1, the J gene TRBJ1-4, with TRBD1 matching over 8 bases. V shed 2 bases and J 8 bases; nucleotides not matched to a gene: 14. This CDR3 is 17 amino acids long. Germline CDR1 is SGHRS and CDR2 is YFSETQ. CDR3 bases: TGCGCCAGCAGCTTAGGGACAGGCACCCCGCAGGCGGAAAAACTGTTTTTT. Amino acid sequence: CASSLGTGTPQAEKLFF.

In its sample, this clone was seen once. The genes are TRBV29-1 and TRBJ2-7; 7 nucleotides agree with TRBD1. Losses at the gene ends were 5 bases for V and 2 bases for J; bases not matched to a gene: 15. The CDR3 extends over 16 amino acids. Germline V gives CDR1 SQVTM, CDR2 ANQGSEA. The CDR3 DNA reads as TGCAGCGTTTGCAGATCCCCCGGGACAGCCACCTACGAGCAGTACTTC. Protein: CSVCRSPGTATYEQYF.

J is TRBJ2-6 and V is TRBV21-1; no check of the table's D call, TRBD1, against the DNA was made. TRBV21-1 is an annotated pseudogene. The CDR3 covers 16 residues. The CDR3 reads CASAGTGHSGANVLTF. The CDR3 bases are TGTGCCAGCGCCGGGACAGGACACTCTGGGGCCAACGTCCTGACTTTC.

The DNA of the CDR3 is TGCGCCAGCAGCCAAGGGGTAGGGGCGGGCGAGACCCAGTACTTC. Translated, it gives CASSQGVGAGETQYF. The gene calls are TRBV4-1 and TRBJ2-5; TRBD1 or TRBD2 may be the D gene (5 bases each). The germline V and J ends were trimmed by 1 base and 5 bases, with 14 bases remaining between them. The CDR3 loop spans 15 amino acids. CDR1 and CDR2 from the germline V gene are MGHRA and YSYEKL.

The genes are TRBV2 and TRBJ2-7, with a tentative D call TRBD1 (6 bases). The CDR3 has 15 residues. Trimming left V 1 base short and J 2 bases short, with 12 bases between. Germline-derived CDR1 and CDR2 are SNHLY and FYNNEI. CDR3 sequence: CASSEGGHGAYEQYF. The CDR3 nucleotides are TGTGCCAGCAGTGAAGGGGGACATGGAGCCTACGAGCAGTACTTC.

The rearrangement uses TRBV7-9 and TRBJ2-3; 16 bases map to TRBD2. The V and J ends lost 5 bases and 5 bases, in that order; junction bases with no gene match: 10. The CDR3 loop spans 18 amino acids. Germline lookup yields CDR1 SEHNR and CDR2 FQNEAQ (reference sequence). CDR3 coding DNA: TGTGCCAGCAGCCCCTTGGGACTAGCGGGAGGGCCCCAAGATACGCAGTATTTT. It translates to CASSPLGLAGGPQDTQYF.

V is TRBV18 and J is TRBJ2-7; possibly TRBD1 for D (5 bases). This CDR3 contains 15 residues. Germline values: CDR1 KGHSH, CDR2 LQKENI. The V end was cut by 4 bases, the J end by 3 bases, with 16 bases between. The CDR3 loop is CASSQDRRTFYEQYF. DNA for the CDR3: TGTGCCAGCTCACAAGATCGCCGGACATTCTACGAGCAGTACTTC.

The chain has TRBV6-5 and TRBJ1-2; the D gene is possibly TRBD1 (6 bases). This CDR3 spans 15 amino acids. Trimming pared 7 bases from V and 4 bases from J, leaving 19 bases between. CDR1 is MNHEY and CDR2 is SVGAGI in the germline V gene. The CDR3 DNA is TGTGCCAGCACCCGCCGGACAGACTCTTTCTATGGCTACACCTTC. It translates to CASTRRTDSFYGYTF.

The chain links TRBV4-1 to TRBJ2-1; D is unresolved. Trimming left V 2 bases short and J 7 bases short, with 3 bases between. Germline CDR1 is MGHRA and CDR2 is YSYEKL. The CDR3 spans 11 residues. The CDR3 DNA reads TGCGCCAGCAGCCAAACGAATGAGCAGTTCTTC. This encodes CASSQTNEQFF.

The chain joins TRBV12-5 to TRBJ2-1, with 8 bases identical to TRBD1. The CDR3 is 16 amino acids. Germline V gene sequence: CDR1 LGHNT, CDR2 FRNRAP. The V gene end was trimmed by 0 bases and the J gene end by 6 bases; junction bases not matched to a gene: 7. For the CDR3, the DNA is TGTGCTAGTGGTTTGGTACTGGGACAGGAAAGCAATGAGCAGTTCTTC. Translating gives CASGLVLGQESNEQFF.